This T cell receptor beta chain derives from a study of blood T cell repertoires in COVID-19. Study-wide context: The United States, Italy and Spain supplied acute and convalescent COVID-19 samples. Nucleic acid was either cDNA or gDNA, and it came from T cells, B-cell-depleted T cells, or PBMCs.

Study processing details: Researchers report that nucleated cell counts were estimated from reference gene primer amplification. The repertoire was sequenced with immunoSEQ multiplex PCR; TCRdb's copy has only in-frame clones and lacks some. D and trimming were read from the DNA, whereas the V and J calls and clone size are those reported in that table. The sample includes under 140,000 clones, under 75% of them seen just once. Trimming removed 3 bases from V and 2 bases from J, with 12 bases in between. The germline gives CDR1 KGHSH, CDR2 LQKENI. The CDR3 consists of 15 residues. Sequenced sample: peripheral blood. The chain has TRBV18 and TRBJ2-3, with D possibly being TRBD2 (6 bases). The sequence came from a woman in her fifties or sixties with acute or convalescent COVID-19. The CDR3 DNA is TGTGCCAGCTCACCGATCGGACTAACCACAGATACGCAGTATTTT. This codes for CASSPIGLTTDTQYF.